The 32 T cell receptor beta chains in this list originate from one sample, sequenced in a study of cytomegalovirus exposure and HLA in healthy donors. PCR employed 60 Vbeta and 13 Jbeta primers. Some clones are missing from TCRdb's copy, which holds only in-frame ones; the method was immunoSEQ multiplex PCR. Among approximately 150,000 clones listed, around three quarters were seen once. Material for sequencing was PBMCs. The receptor source for this set is a man aged 35-49 years in good health and CMV-seronegative.

This clone was found a few times. This chain connects TRBV4-3 to TRBJ2-3; 12 bases fit TRBD2. This CDR3 is 18 amino acids long. Trimming at V came to 0 bases and at J to 2 bases, leaving 6 bases not matched to a gene. From germline, CDR1 is LGHNA and CDR2 YSLEER. This CDR3 is CASSQEPSGGAYTDTQYF. In DNA, the CDR3 is TGCGCCAGCAGCCAAGAACCTAGCGGGGGGGCTTACACAGATACGCAGTATTTT.

The CDR3 loop reads CASSVDRRRLAGTYEQYF. The CDR3 DNA follows: TGTGCCAGTAGCGTGGACAGGAGACGACTAGCGGGGACCTACGAGCAGTACTTC. The rearrangement links TRBV19 to TRBJ2-7; TRBD2 matches 11 bases. CDR1 is LNHDA, CDR2 SQIVND, per germline (reference sequence). CDR3 size: 18 residues. V was clipped by 6 bases and J by 2 bases; unmatched bases: 15.

This clone occurred once. CDR3 loop: CASTRMGAPYEQYF. CDR3 in DNA: TGTGCCAGCACGCGGATGGGGGCCCCCTACGAGCAGTACTTC. The rearrangement joins TRBV11-2 to TRBJ2-7, with D perhaps matching TRBD1 (6 bases). The CDR3 is 14 residues long. CDR1 is SGHAT and CDR2 is FQNNGV in the germline V gene. Trimming removed 7 bases from V and 2 bases from J, with 15 bases in between.

CDR3 bases: TGTGCCAGCAGCGTATTCATTGGGGCTAACACCGGGGAGCTGTTTTTT. Translated: CASSVFIGANTGELFF. This chain links TRBV9 with TRBJ2-2; tentatively, D is TRBD1 (5 bases). The ends were cut back, 1 base at V and 2 bases at J, with 12 bases in the middle. The CDR3 length is 16 residues. CDR1 and CDR2 from the germline V gene are SGDLS and YYNGEE.

The chain joins TRBV28 to TRBJ2-2; 10 bases are a match to TRBD1. With V trimmed by 8 bases and J by 3 bases, 6 bases remained unmatched. The CDR3 has 15 residues. Germline V lookup: CDR1 MDHEN, CDR2 SYDVKM. The CDR3 nucleotides read TGTGCCAGCCGAGGACAGGGGGTATACACCGGGGAGCTGTTTTTT. It encodes CASRGQGVYTGELFF.

The chain combines TRBV6-5 with TRBJ2-1; 10 bases align to TRBD2. J gave up 2 bases and V 6 bases, and 1 base lay outside the gene matches. The germline CDR1 and CDR2 sequences are MNHEY and SVGAGI. The CDR3 is made up of 14 amino acids. CDR3 protein: CASRGTSAYNEQFF. The CDR3 DNA reads as TGTGCCAGCAGAGGGACTAGCGCCTACAATGAGCAGTTCTTC.

The gene calls are TRBV10-1 and TRBJ2-2; D may be TRBD1 (6 bases). Trimming shortened V by 6 bases and J by 5 bases, and 13 bases separated the two germline ends. Germline V CDR1 and CDR2: WNHNN, SYGVQD (reference sequence). The CDR3 is 14 amino acids. CDR3 in DNA: TGCGCCAGCAGCCTGAACAGGGATACCGGGGAGCTGTTTTTT. It translates to CASSLNRDTGELFF.

This clone appeared once. The chain couples TRBV19 to TRBJ2-3; 7 bases line up with TRBD1. Germline-derived CDR1 and CDR2 are LNHDA and SQIVND (reference sequence). This CDR3 is 14 amino acids long. Unmatched junction bases numbered 2, after V lost 2 bases and J lost 3 bases. The CDR3 coding sequence is TGTGCCAGTAGTATAAGACAGGGAACAGATACGCAGTATTTT. It encodes CASSIRQGTDTQYF.

V and J are TRBV7-6 and TRBJ2-7; D is perhaps TRBD2 (5 bases). The CDR3 consists of 13 residues. Germline V gene data show CDR1 as SGHVS and CDR2 as FNYEAQ. The V and J ends lost 1 base and 7 bases respectively, with 11 bases between them. This chain's CDR3 is CASSLDQGREQYF. CDR3 bases: TGTGCCAGCAGCTTAGACCAAGGGAGAGAGCAGTACTTC. Based on the CDR3 plus reference TRBV7-6 and TRBJ2-7, the full variable domain is GAGVSQSPRYKVTKRGQDVALRCDPISGHVSLYWYRQALGQGPEFLTYFNYEAQQDKSGLPNDRFSAERPEGSISTLTIQRTEQRDSAMYRCASSLDQGREQYFGPGTRLTVT.

As to this clone: The same CDR3 also results from other DNA sequences found in this sample. V gene TRBV5-5 combines with J gene TRBJ2-7; D ambiguous. The CDR3 contains 15 residues. With 0 bases removed from V and 4 bases from J, the gap between germline ends came to 14 bases. Germline-derived CDR1 and CDR2 are SGHKS and YYEKEE (reference sequence). The CDR3 sequence is CASSLATASAYEQYF. The CDR3 DNA sequence: TGTGCCAGCAGCTTGGCCACAGCCTCGGCTTACGAGCAGTACTTC. Using reference TRBV5-5 and TRBJ2-7 for the parts outside the CDR3, the full variable domain is DAGVTQSPTHLIKTRGQQVTLRCSPISGHKSVSWYQQVLGQGPQFIFQYYEKEERGRGNFPDRFSARQFPNYSSELNVNALLLGDSALYLCASSLATASAYEQYFGPGTRLTVT.

This clone has a handful of counts. CDR3 sequence (DNA): TGCGCCAGCAGCCAAGATCGGTTTCCTAGCGGAGCCAGCACAGATACGCAGTATTTT. Translating gives CASSQDRFPSGASTDTQYF. The chain has TRBV4-3 and TRBJ2-3, with 7 bases matching TRBD2. The ends lost 0 bases at V and 0 bases at J; junction bases unmatched: 12. The CDR3 covers 19 residues. Germline CDR1 LGHNA, CDR2 YSLEER.

The J gene is TRBJ2-3, the V gene TRBV7-2; a possible D gene is TRBD2 (6 bases). From germline, CDR1 is SGHTA and CDR2 FQGNSA. The ends were cut back, 4 bases at V and 0 bases at J, with 8 bases in the middle. The CDR3 loop spans 14 amino acids. The CDR3 coding sequence is TGTGCCAGCAGCTCACTAGCTAGCACAGATACGCAGTATTTT. As protein: CASSSLASTDTQYF.

This chain joins TRBV7-3 and TRBJ2-3; TRBD1 matches at 10 bases. The junction had 0 bases not matched to a gene; V was cut back by 2 bases and J by 4 bases. The CDR3 spans 14 residues. The germline gives CDR1 SGHTA, CDR2 FQGTGA. Here the CDR3 reads CASSLGTGADTQYF. The CDR3 nucleotides are TGTGCCAGCAGCTTAGGGACAGGGGCAGATACGCAGTATTTT.

V usage is TRBV30 and J usage is TRBJ2-7, with TRBD2 identical over 7 bases. The V and J ends lost 5 bases and 7 bases, in that order; junction bases with no gene match: 11. Per germline, CDR1 GTSNPN and CDR2 SVGIG (reference sequence). The CDR3 has 13 amino acids. The CDR3 region has the DNA TGTGCCTGGTTGGACGCGGGAGCTGGGGAGCAGTACTTC. This gives the protein CAWLDAGAGEQYF.

DNA for the CDR3: TGTGCCAGCAGCTGGACAGGGAGCGAGCAGTACTTC. Translated: CASSWTGSEQYF. The gene calls are TRBV5-4 and TRBJ2-7, with 8 bases identical to TRBD1. V gave up 3 bases and J gave up 6 bases; unmatched junction bases: 2. The length of the CDR3 is 12 residues. Germline values: CDR1 SGHNT, CDR2 YYREEE (reference sequence).

CDR3 coding DNA: TGTGCCAGCAGTTTATGGACTAGCGAGCAGTACTTC. Translated, it gives CASSLWTSEQYF. The chain recombines TRBV28 with TRBJ2-7, with D perhaps matching TRBD2 (6 bases). CDR1 and CDR2 from the germline V gene are MDHEN and SYDVKM. Deletions cut 0 bases from V and 6 bases from J, with 6 bases between. CDR3 size: 12 residues.

This chain joins TRBV14 and TRBJ1-2; 8 bases match TRBD1. The V gene's germline CDR1 is SGHDN and CDR2 FVKESK. CDR3 size: 15 residues. Germline trimming cut 0 bases from V and 6 bases from J; bases unmatched to any gene: 6. The DNA for the CDR3 is TGTGCCAGCAGCCAAGATCAGGGGGCGGGAGATGGCTACACCTTC. It encodes CASSQDQGAGDGYTF.

The chain recombines TRBV7-2 with TRBJ2-2, with TRBD1 matching 8 bases. CDR3 length equals 16 residues. V was clipped by 5 bases and J by 7 bases; unmatched bases: 12. Germline CDR1 reads SGHTA; CDR2 reads FQGNSA. DNA for the CDR3: TGTGCCAGCAGCCCAATGCGGGCAGGGGGCAGCGGGGAGCTGTTTTTT. Protein sequence: CASSPMRAGGSGELFF. The whole variable domain, filled in from reference TRBV7-2 and TRBJ2-2, reads GAGVSQSPSNKVTEKGKDVELRCDPISGHTALYWYRQSLGQGLEFLIYFQGNSAPDKSGLPSDRFSAERTGGSVSTLTIQRTQQEDSAVYLCASSPMRAGGSGELFFGEGSRLTVL.

The gene calls are TRBV18 and TRBJ1-5; D gene uncertain. Germline V lookup: CDR1 KGHSH, CDR2 LQKENI. V lost 5 bases and J lost 0, with 8 bases in between. The CDR3 spans 14 residues. The CDR3 loop reads CASSSPISNQPQHF. CDR3 DNA: TGTGCCAGCTCATCCCCAATTAGCAATCAGCCCCAGCATTTT.

V gene TRBV19 combines with J gene TRBJ1-3; D is uncertain. Trimming cost V 3 bases and J 0 bases, with 15 bases left between them. This CDR3 contains 17 residues. The germline CDR1 and CDR2 sequences are LNHDA and SQIVND (reference sequence). The CDR3: CASSIGWESSSGNTIYF. For the CDR3, the DNA is TGTGCCAGTAGTATTGGATGGGAGTCTTCCTCTGGAAACACCATATATTTT.

The V gene is TRBV10-3, the J gene TRBJ1-3; a possible D gene is TRBD1 (5 bases). The CDR3 length is 15 residues. CDR1 is ENHRY, CDR2 SYGVKD, per germline. V was trimmed by 10 bases and J by 0 bases, leaving 16 bases between them. The CDR3 nucleotides are TGTGCCACCCAAACCCCAGGGTACTCTGGAAACACCATATATTTT. Its translation: CATQTPGYSGNTIYF.

This sequence joins TRBV7-9 and TRBJ2-6; TRBD1 is a possible D gene (6 bases). V was clipped by 4 bases and J by 0 bases, with 13 bases between them. The germline V gene encodes CDR1 SEHNR and CDR2 FQNEAQ (reference sequence). The CDR3 sequence is 17 residues long. The DNA for the CDR3 is TGTGCCAGCAGCTCTACAGGGTACAACTCTGGGGCCAACGTCCTGACTTTC. Its translation: CASSSTGYNSGANVLTF.

The chain combines TRBV27 with TRBJ2-2; weak D call: TRBD1 (5 bases). The CDR3 loop spans 17 amino acids. The germline CDR1 and CDR2 sequences are MNHEY and SMNVEV (reference sequence). V lost 3 bases and J 1 base, leaving 15 bases between the germline ends. In nucleotides, the CDR3 is TGTGCCAGCAGTTTCGGCAGGGCCGTTCTGAACACCGGGGAGCTGTTTTTT. Translating gives CASSFGRAVLNTGELFF.

The chain joins TRBV6-1 to TRBJ2-5, with 10 bases aligning to TRBD2. The end of the DNA fits TRBJ2-7 better, so the J call may be wrong. This CDR3 region has 14 residues. CDR1 MNHNS and CDR2 SASEGT come from the germline V gene. The CDR3 nucleotides are TGTGCCAGCAGTATAGCGGGAGGCCCCTACGAGCAGTACTTC. Translating it yields CASSIAGGPYEQYF.

This chain joins TRBV19 and TRBJ2-3; 7 nucleotides line up with TRBD2. CDR1 and CDR2 (germline): LNHDA, SQIVND (reference sequence). J was trimmed by 11 bases and V by 0 bases; bases with no gene match: 5. This CDR3 is 13 amino acids long. In DNA, the CDR3 is TGTGCCAGTAGTATAGAAAGGGCTAGCGGGCAGTATTTT. This sequence encodes CASSIERASGQYF. The variable domain in full, completed from reference TRBV19 and TRBJ2-3, reads DGGITQSPKYLFRKEGQNVTLSCEQNLNHDAMYWYRQDPGQGLRLIYYSQIVNDFQKGDIAEGYSVSREKKESFPLTVTSAQKNPTAFYLCASSIERASGQYFGPGTRLTVL.

V usage is TRBV6-5 and J usage is TRBJ2-1, with TRBD1 matching over 8 bases. CDR1 MNHEY and CDR2 SVGAGI come from the germline V gene. The length of the CDR3 is 15 residues. V shed 2 bases and J 4 bases; nucleotides not matched to a gene: 4. This CDR3 is CASSYPGGAYNEQFF. The CDR3 nucleotides read TGTGCCAGCAGTTACCCAGGGGGCGCTTACAATGAGCAGTTCTTC.

V usage is TRBV5-4 and J usage is TRBJ1-1; no reliable D call. Germline V gene data show CDR1 as SGHNT and CDR2 as YYREEE (reference sequence). This CDR3 comprises 14 residues. Trimming stripped 0 bases from V and 1 base from J, with 7 bases between. CDR3 in amino acids: CASSLEAGNTEAFF. CDR3 coding DNA: TGTGCCAGCAGCTTGGAGGCAGGGAACACTGAAGCTTTCTTT.

The genes are TRBV2 and TRBJ1-4, with TRBD1 as a possible D gene (5 bases). CDR1 is SNHLY, CDR2 FYNNEI, per germline. The CDR3 is 15 residues long. The V end lost 4 bases, the J end lost 7 bases, and 16 bases lay between the germline ends. For the CDR3, the DNA is TGTGCCAGCAGTGTTGTCCAGGGTGTGTTTGAAAAACTGTTTTTT. Residues: CASSVVQGVFEKLFF.

The chain uses TRBV9 and TRBJ2-5; 9 bases agree with TRBD1. The CDR3 has 15 residues. CDR1 is SGDLS and CDR2 is YYNGEE in the germline V gene. The ends lost 4 bases at V and 1 base at J; junction bases unmatched: 5. CDR3 bases: TGTGCCAGCAGCCCTTGGGACAGGGCCCAAGAGACCCAGTACTTC. Translated: CASSPWDRAQETQYF.

The chain recombines TRBV6-6 with TRBJ1-1; possible D gene TRBD1, 5 bases. Germline V gene sequence: CDR1 MNHNY, CDR2 SVGAGI (reference sequence). The CDR3 length is 14 residues. The V and J ends lost 0 bases and 6 bases respectively, with 11 bases between them. The CDR3 DNA reads as TGTGCCAGCAGTTACTCGGGGGGGAGGGCTGAAGCTTTCTTT. Translation gives CASSYSGGRAEAFF.

The J gene is TRBJ2-5, the V gene TRBV5-4; TRBD1 aligns across 8 bases. Germline V gene sequence: CDR1 SGHNT, CDR2 YYREEE (reference sequence). The CDR3 runs to 16 residues. The V segment lost 4 bases and the J segment 1 base; nucleotides outside the gene matches: 9. CDR3: CASSQPGQAIQETQYF. DNA for the CDR3: TGTGCCAGCAGCCAGCCGGGACAGGCAATCCAAGAGACCCAGTACTTC. Full variable domain (outside the CDR3, taken from reference TRBV5-4 and TRBJ2-5): ETGVTQSPTHLIKTRGQQVTLRCSSQSGHNTVSWYQQALGQGPQFIFQYYREEENGRGNFPPRFSGLQFPNYSSELNVNALELDDSALYLCASSQPGQAIQETQYFGPGTRLLVL.

The J gene is TRBJ2-5, the V gene TRBV6-1, with 8 positions matching TRBD1. The J call may not be correct, given that the DNA end is closer to TRBJ2-7. CDR3 length: 15 amino acids. Germline values: CDR1 MNHNS, CDR2 SASEGT. The CDR3 protein is CASSEAGTGSYEQYF. As DNA, the CDR3 is TGTGCCAGCAGTGAAGCCGGGACAGGCTCCTACGAGCAGTACTTC.